A single sample gave rise to the 5 T cell receptor beta chains below, sequenced in a study of control samples from healthy donors and cancer patients (dated by TCRdb to 2019 to 2021). Libraries were built with the immunoSEQ multiplex PCR assay. TCRdb stores this immuneACCESS table with in-frame sequences only. Part of the clones is absent; in the studies checked, under half of the shortfall reflects unresolved V genes, and no reason is known for the rest. Counted in this sample were 200,000 to 250,000 clones; 90% to 95% of them appeared once. In total, the top ten clones hold about 1.6% of the sample. Material for sequencing was blood. The receptor source for this set is a man aged 45-65 years in good health.

This clone was counted between two and nine times. This sequence joins TRBV3-1 (or the pseudogene TRBV3-2) and TRBJ2-7; TRBD1 might be the D (5 bases). This CDR3 has 16 residues. The V end lost 0 bases, the J end lost 0 bases, and 12 bases lay between the germline ends. In germline, CDR1 is LGHDT, CDR2 YNNKEL (reference sequence). This CDR3 is CASSQDGATSSYEQYF. Here the CDR3 DNA reads TGTGCCAGCAGCCAAGATGGGGCGACAAGCTCCTACGAGCAGTACTTC.

The CDR3, as DNA: TGTGCCAGCAGCCAACGGGTCGATGGGAACATTCAGTACTTC. Encoded protein: CASSQRVDGNIQYF. The chain links TRBV3-1 (or the pseudogene TRBV3-2) to TRBJ2-4; D not resolved. Trimming removed 2 bases from V and 7 bases from J, with 12 bases in between. The germline V gene encodes CDR1 LGHDT and CDR2 YNNKEL (reference sequence). The CDR3 sequence is 14 residues long.

This clone appeared a single time. Relative to the germline gene, one junction end is altered; a read error may explain this. The chain uses TRBV2 and TRBJ2-2; D unresolved. CDR3 length: 14 amino acids. The V gene's germline CDR1 is SNHLY and CDR2 FYNNEI. As DNA, the CDR3 is TGTGCCAGCAGGGAAGACCAATACACCGGGGAGCTGTTTTTT. Translated: CASREDQYTGELFF.

V gene TRBV10-1 combines with J gene TRBJ1-6, with D tentatively TRBD1 (6 bases). V lost 4 bases, J lost 8 bases, and 24 bases lay in between. In germline, CDR1 is WNHNN, CDR2 SYGVQD (reference sequence). There are 18 residues in the CDR3. For the CDR3, the DNA is TGCGCCAGCAGTGGACAGGAAATTCGGGGATTCGGCGATTCACCCCTCCACTTT. Translation: CASSGQEIRGFGDSPLHF.

This rearrangement joins TRBV5-1 to TRBJ2-3; 7 bases agree with TRBD2. The CDR3 extends over 16 amino acids. The trim removed 1 base at V and 4 bases at J, leaving 9 bases unmatched. Per germline, CDR1 SGHRS and CDR2 YFSETQ. The CDR3 DNA reads as TGCGCCAGCAGCTTGTTTGACGGGGGGAGGGCAGATACGCAGTATTTT. Protein product: CASSLFDGGRADTQYF.